The following is a TCR beta chain sequence with its context. Its antigen is currently not known. No quality values exist for individual bases; no much larger clone is one base distant. The data belong to a study of blood T cell repertoires in COVID-19 (dated by TCRdb to the early 2020s). For the wider study: Collaborator samples came from the United States, Italy and Spain and covered acute and convalescent phases of COVID-19. Nearly every sample came with metadata listing a de-identified subject ID, COVID-19 status, age in years and sex. A freely available public database, intended as a resource for researchers studying the immune response to SARS-CoV-2, is where the repertoires were released. The samples were drawn from two sources: the first 160 participants of the ongoing ImmuneRACE study, and 1,000 to 1,500 subjects contributed by 6 global collaborators. The material from the prospective study consisted of cDNA or gDNA derived from T cells, B-cell-depleted T cells, or PBMCs. Subjects who had been exposed to COVID-19, were actively infected with it, or had recovered from it provided the deeply sampled blood TCRbeta repertoires that made up the dataset. Where available, HLA class I and class II types were obtained from metadata supplied by the sample provider rather than from assay-based typing.

For this chain, trimming is 7 bases at the V end and 2 bases at the J end, and the number of junction bases without a gene match is 7. As encoded in the germline V gene, CDR1 is SNHLY while CDR2 is FYNNEI. The CDR3 runs 14 residues from the cysteine to the phenylalanine. The kept DNA is CDR3 alone, 42 bases in frame from the first base. TCRbeta CDR3 regions were amplified from genomic DNA by means of the immunoSEQ Assay, a bias-controlled multiplex PCR. On the study's bioinformatics: Nucleated cell counts per sample were estimated from amplification of reference gene primers within the assay. To quantify the absolute abundance of each unique TCRbeta CDR3 rearrangement, sequence reads were collapsed and filtered. For each sample, productive Simpson clonality was calculated as the square root of Simpson's diversity index across productive rearrangements. Here the immuneACCESS table is served through TCRdb, limited to in-frame sequences with V and J called. Missing clones are a known gap in these copies; in checked studies unresolved V genes cover under half, and the rest lacks a known reason. Clone size and the V and J calls come from that table; the DNA yielded D and trimming. This sample holds roughly 180,000 clones; 70% to 90% were observed only once. The ten biggest clones cover under 7.5% of the sample.

One collaborating source in Seattle enrolled patients during active infection and followed them longitudinally through the course of disease. Whole blood was collected in K2EDTA tubes by collaborating institutions according to the institutions' own protocols. For TCRbeta analysis, collaborators shipped samples in one of three forms: frozen whole blood, isolated PBMCs, or DNA extracted from either of those sample types. What the authors observed across the whole study: How much clinical and demographic metadata was included differed by source and by participant, and the metadata was provided uncurated.

The receptor was isolated from an elderly man with COVID-19, enrolled during active disease. Sequencing was done on a sample of peripheral blood. The rearranged segments are TRBV2 and TRBJ2-7, with 8 bases aligning to TRBD1. The encoded CDR3 is CASTSGQGPYEQYF. The nucleotide sequence is TGTGCCAGCACCTCAGGACAGGGTCCCTACGAGCAGTACTTC.